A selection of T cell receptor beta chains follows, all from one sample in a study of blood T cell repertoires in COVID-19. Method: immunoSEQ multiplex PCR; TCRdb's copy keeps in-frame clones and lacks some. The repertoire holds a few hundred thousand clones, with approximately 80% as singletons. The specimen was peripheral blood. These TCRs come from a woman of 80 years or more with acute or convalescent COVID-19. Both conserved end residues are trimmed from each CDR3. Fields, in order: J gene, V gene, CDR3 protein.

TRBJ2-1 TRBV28 ASSPSGQGVNEQF
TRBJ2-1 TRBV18 ASSAGTGLSEQF
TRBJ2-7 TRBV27 ASSRGTAYEQY
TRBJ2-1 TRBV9 ASSVAGTSHNEQF
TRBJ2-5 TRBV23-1 ASSPSDRGFQETQY
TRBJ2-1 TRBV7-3 ASSPILAGGLNEQF
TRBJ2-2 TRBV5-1 ASSLDTGGTGELF
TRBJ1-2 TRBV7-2 ASSPGYGYT
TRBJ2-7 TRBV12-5 ASSPGQGAYEQY
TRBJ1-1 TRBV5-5 ASSRQARGNTEAF
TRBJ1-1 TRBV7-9 ASSPPTWLETGPSTEAF
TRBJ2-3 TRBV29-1 SVEPGGLGDTQY
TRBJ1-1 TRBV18 ASSRQGGNTEAF
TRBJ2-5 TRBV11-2 ASSSWTGGRGETQY
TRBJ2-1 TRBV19 ASAVSGNGEQF
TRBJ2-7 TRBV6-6 AIRQSFYEQY
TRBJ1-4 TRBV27 ASSLNRASEKLF
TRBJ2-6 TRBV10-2 ASSTQVSGANVLT
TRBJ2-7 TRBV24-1 ATSDSTGLSEQY
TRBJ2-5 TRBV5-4 ASSLGTGDQETQY
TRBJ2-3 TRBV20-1 SASSAGVTDTQY
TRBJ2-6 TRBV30 AWSKGTGANVLT
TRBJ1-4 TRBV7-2 ASRLGTANEKLF
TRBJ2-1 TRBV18 ASSPLMRDGNEQF
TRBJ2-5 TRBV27 ASSTLGAGGPKRTQY
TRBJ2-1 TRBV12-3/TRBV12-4 ASRGKAYNEQF
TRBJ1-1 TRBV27 ASSLSAGLTEAF
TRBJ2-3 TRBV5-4 ASSSGTLRTDTQY
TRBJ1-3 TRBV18 ASSLDRAGNTIY
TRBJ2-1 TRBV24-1 ATSRGLATYNEQF
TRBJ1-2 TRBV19 AIPPNRGRHGYT
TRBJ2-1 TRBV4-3 ASSPYGGVYNEQF
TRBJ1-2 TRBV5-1 ASSLGGQGSGYT
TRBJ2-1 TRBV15 ATSRDIAGAYNEQF
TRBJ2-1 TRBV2 ASIPERTSSYNEQF
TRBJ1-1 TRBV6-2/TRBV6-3 ASSYSSDRGWSTEAF
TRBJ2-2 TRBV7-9 ASTPRQVTNTGELF
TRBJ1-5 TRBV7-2 ASSVDGSNQPQH
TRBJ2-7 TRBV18 ASSLRDRETEQY
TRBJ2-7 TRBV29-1 SVSPGGHEQY